These 5 T cell receptor beta chains share one sample of origin, sequenced in a study of pediatric ulcerative colitis. The rectum was sampled with one to two pinch biopsies at colonoscopy. The protocol was immunoSEQ multiplex PCR, while the TCRdb copy is restricted to in-frame clones and leaves out a portion. The table lists about 35,000 clones, roughly 81% of them singletons. Material for sequencing was gut tissue. The receptors derive from a boy aged 5-17 years with mild ulcerative colitis.

This clone occurred a few times. J is TRBJ1-6 and V is TRBV9; D might be TRBD1 (6 bases). V was pared by 4 bases and J by 7 bases, with 9 bases between. There are 13 residues in the CDR3. Germline V gene sequence: CDR1 SGDLS, CDR2 YYNGEE. This CDR3 is CASSQGSNSPLHF. The CDR3 DNA follows: TGTGCCAGCAGCCAGGGGTCGAATTCACCCCTCCACTTT.

The CDR3 sequence is CASTAAGFVTEAFF. Here the CDR3 DNA reads TGTGCCAGCACCGCTGCGGGCTTCGTCACTGAAGCTTTCTTT. The chain recombines TRBV5-6 with TRBJ1-1; D unclear. V gave up 6 bases and J gave up 4 bases, with 16 bases separating them. The CDR3 runs 14 residues. Germline V gene lookup returns CDR1 SGHDT and CDR2 YYEEEE.

CDR3 DNA: TGTGCCAGCAGTTACTGGAGGGGTTCTCAAGAGACCCAGTACTTC. Protein sequence: CASSYWRGSQETQYF. This sequence joins TRBV6-5 and TRBJ2-5, with D maybe TRBD2 (6 bases). The V end lost 1 base, the J end lost 2 bases, and 11 bases lay between the germline ends. The CDR3 totals 15 residues. From germline, CDR1 is MNHEY and CDR2 SVGAGI.

The chain is built from TRBV10-2 and TRBJ2-7; D not certain. The CDR3 contains 12 residues. Germline V gene sequence: CDR1 WSHSY, CDR2 SAAADI. Trimming took 3 bases from V and 7 from J, leaving 10 bases between them. In nucleotides, the CDR3 is TGCGCCAGCAGTGATCTAGTCGGGGAGCAGTACTTC. This sequence encodes CASSDLVGEQYF.

The rearrangement links TRBV4-2 to TRBJ1-1, with D possibly matching TRBD1 (6 bases). This CDR3 comprises 13 residues. V gave up 1 base and J gave up 5 bases, with 8 bases separating them. Per the germline V gene, CDR1 is LGHNA and CDR2 is YNFKEQ. The CDR3 protein is CASSQVGGTEAFF. The CDR3 DNA follows: TGTGCCAGCAGCCAAGTAGGGGGAACTGAAGCTTTCTTT.